This T cell receptor beta chain was sequenced during a study of control samples from healthy donors and cancer patients (dated by TCRdb to about 2020). About this clone itself: This receptor's antigen is unknown. Nothing much larger sits one base from this clone, and base qualities are not available.

Libraries were prepared through the immunoSEQ multiplex PCR assay. The table comes from immuneACCESS by way of TCRdb, which keeps in-frame sequences with V and J called. Part of the clones is missing from these tables; in studies checked, under half for an unresolved V gene and the rest for unknown reasons. For this sample the table gives around 30,000 clones, of which approximately 94% were detected only once. Clones ranked in the top ten supply roughly 6.7% of the sample. CDR1 and CDR2, looked up from the germline V gene, are SNHLY and FYNNEI. The trim is 10 bases for V and 1 base for J, with a gap of 13 bases between the germline ends. Counted from cysteine to phenylalanine, this CDR3 has 14 amino acids. The CDR3 DNA has 42 bases and is translated from base 1.

This receptor was obtained from a man aged 55-75 years in good health. The sequencing sample was made of blood. The chain is assembled from TRBV2 and TRBJ1-4; the D gene is possibly TRBD1, with 6 bases matching. The DNA is TGTGCCACCTCCCTACAGGGAACTAATGAAAAACTGTTTTTT. The resulting protein is CATSLQGTNEKLFF.